Each of the 27 T cell receptor beta chains below was sequenced from the same sample in a study of T cells in Graves' hyperthyroidism and ophthalmopathy. It was RNA transcripts that yielded the amplified TCR beta CDR3 regions. With the HTBI primer set, the TCR CDR3 went through a first round of RT-PCR. MiXCR was run by TCRdb on the multiplex PCR reads, yielding one entry per CDR3 protein. The sample has almost 500,000 distinct CDR3 sequences, under 25% seen once. Sequenced: blood. The receptors were gathered from a woman in her 70s with Graves' ophthalmopathy.

This rearrangement joins TRBV20-1 to TRBJ2-1; 9 bases agree with TRBD1. CDR3 size: 15 residues. CDR1 is DFQATT, CDR2 SNEGSKA, per germline (reference sequence). The J segment lost 4 bases and the V segment lost 0 bases, leaving 4 bases of the junction unmatched. This chain's CDR3 is CSAREGQGFYNEQFF. CDR3 DNA: TGCAGTGCTAGAGAGGGACAGGGTTTTTACAATGAGCAGTTCTTC.

This clonotype is a singleton in its sample. The chain uses TRBV9 and TRBJ1-2, with D unresolved. V was cut by 0 bases and J by 4 bases, with 16 bases left in between. The germline gives CDR1 SGDLS, CDR2 YYNGEE. The CDR3 covers 16 residues. This chain's CDR3 is CASSVASGSQGYGYTF. The CDR3 nucleotides are TGTGCCAGCAGCGTAGCTTCCGGCAGCCAAGGCTATGGCTACACCTTC.

This clonotype was counted at least ten times. The chain combines TRBV28 with TRBJ2-7; 11 bases line up with TRBD2. V lost 5 bases to trimming and J lost 2 bases; unmatched junction nucleotides: 5. The length of the CDR3 is 15 residues. CDR1 is MDHEN, CDR2 SYDVKM, per germline. The CDR3 protein is CASSGTSGKTYEQYF. The CDR3 region has the DNA TGTGCCAGCAGTGGGACTAGCGGTAAAACCTACGAGCAGTACTTC.

The genes are TRBV12-3 or TRBV12-4 and TRBJ1-1; 8 bases are a match to TRBD1. The CDR3 is made up of 16 amino acids. The trim removed 5 bases at V and 0 bases at J, leaving 8 bases unmatched. In DNA, the CDR3 is TGTGCCAGCAGTCAAGGACAGGGCCCCATGAACACTGAAGCTTTCTTT. This gives the protein CASSQGQGPMNTEAFF.

V gene TRBV7-8 combines with J gene TRBJ2-2; no definite D call. The CDR3 totals 16 residues. Germline CDR1 and CDR2: SGHVS and FQNEAQ. The germline V and J ends were trimmed by 0 bases and 4 bases, with 12 bases remaining between them. CDR3 bases: TGTGCCAGCAGCTTAGCTAAGTATTCGAGCACCGGGGAGCTGTTTTTT. Its translation: CASSLAKYSSTGELFF.

Remarks on this clonotype: A clone one base away is much larger, so this may be a read error. V is TRBV7-2 and J is TRBJ1-2; D is unclear. Germline V gives CDR1 SGHTA, CDR2 FQGNSA. The length of the CDR3 is 15 residues. CDR3: CAGSLDLGGVYGYTF. The CDR3 region has the DNA TGTGCCGGCAGCTTAGACCTGGGTGGGGTCTATGGCTACACCTTC.

This clonotype has a count of ten or more. The rearrangement uses TRBV7-8 and TRBJ2-3, with 7 bases aligning to TRBD2. Trimming took 5 bases from V and 4 from J; bases not matched to a gene: 15. Germline V CDR1 and CDR2: SGHVS, FQNEAQ. The CDR3 runs 17 residues. This chain's CDR3 is CASSLSLAWEGSDTQYF. CDR3 coding DNA: TGTGCCAGCAGCCTCAGCCTAGCTTGGGAGGGCTCAGATACGCAGTATTTT.

The sample holds a few counts of this clonotype. The chain has TRBV5-5 and TRBJ2-2; D is ambiguous. Per the germline V gene, CDR1 is SGHKS and CDR2 is YYEKEE (reference sequence). V was shortened by 4 bases and J by 7 bases, with 17 bases between the two germline ends. There are 15 residues in the CDR3. The CDR3 reads CASSPEPMKVGELFF. The DNA of the CDR3 is TGTGCCAGCAGCCCAGAGCCCATGAAGGTCGGGGAGCTGTTTTTT.

V gene TRBV7-8 combines with J gene TRBJ2-5; D is unclear. The CDR3 is 15 amino acids. Between the trimmed V and J ends, which lost 5 bases and 5 bases, there was a span of 18 bases. Germline assignment: CDR1 SGHVS and CDR2 FQNEAQ. The CDR3 reads CASSRLTSPLETQYF. CDR3 coding DNA: TGTGCCAGCAGCCGCCTCACCTCACCTCTGGAGACCCAGTACTTC.

The chain has TRBV28 and TRBJ2-7; D perhaps matches TRBD2 (5 bases). The CDR3 consists of 14 residues. Trimming stripped 3 bases from V and 3 bases from J, with 12 bases between. The V gene's germline CDR1 is MDHEN and CDR2 SYDVKM. The CDR3 DNA is TGTGCCAGCAGTTTCACTAGGGCAGGCTACGAGCAGTACTTC. It yields the protein CASSFTRAGYEQYF.

This clonotype was observed a few times. The chain uses TRBV9 and TRBJ2-1, with TRBD1 matching 7 bases. Germline loops: CDR1 SGDLS, CDR2 YYNGEE. J gave up 0 bases and V 0 bases, and 3 bases lay outside the gene matches. The CDR3 has 16 amino acids. The CDR3 loop reads CASSVEGDSSYNEQFF. CDR3 DNA: TGTGCCAGCAGCGTAGAAGGGGACAGCTCCTACAATGAGCAGTTCTTC.

This clonotype was counted between two and nine times. The rearrangement links TRBV7-9 to TRBJ2-5, with 9 positions matching TRBD2. Germline CDR1 SEHNR, CDR2 FQNEAQ (reference sequence). With V trimmed by 1 base and J by 5 bases, 5 bases remained unmatched. The CDR3 length is 15 residues. The CDR3 coding sequence is TGTGCCAGCAGCTTAGACCTAGCGGGGCACGAGACCCAGTACTTC. Protein: CASSLDLAGHETQYF.

This sequence joins TRBV4-1 and TRBJ2-1; the D gene is possibly TRBD2 (6 bases). The germline gives CDR1 MGHRA, CDR2 YSYEKL. The CDR3 covers 14 residues. Trimming took 4 bases from V and 8 from J, leaving 15 bases between them. As DNA, the CDR3 is TGCGCCAGCAGCCGATTGGGGGGAACAGATGAGCAGTTCTTC. Amino acid sequence: CASSRLGGTDEQFF.

In its sample, this clonotype was seen a few times. This chain connects TRBV6-1 to TRBJ1-1; a weak D match, TRBD1 (6 bases). The germline CDR1 and CDR2 sequences are MNHNS and SASEGT. The V gene lost 5 bases and the J gene lost 4 bases, with 14 bases spanning the gap. The CDR3 loop spans 14 amino acids. The CDR3 is CASSLKGESTEAFF. CDR3 DNA: TGTGCCAGCAGTTTAAAGGGGGAGAGCACTGAAGCTTTCTTT.

This clonotype was seen only a few times. The rearrangement links TRBV27 to TRBJ2-3; 8 bases map to TRBD2. The length of the CDR3 is 15 residues. The V gene's germline CDR1 is MNHEY and CDR2 SMNVEV (reference sequence). V shed 6 bases and J 1 base; nucleotides not matched to a gene: 6. CDR3 DNA sequence: TGTGCCAGCAGATCCTCGACTAGCGGCACAGATACGCAGTATTTT. It is translated as CASRSSTSGTDTQYF.

This chain links TRBV19 with TRBJ2-7; 10 nucleotides match TRBD2. The CDR3 is 16 residues long. Germline assignment: CDR1 LNHDA and CDR2 SQIVND (reference sequence). J gave up 4 bases and V 1 base, and 7 bases lay outside the gene matches. Here the CDR3 reads CASSIAAGGPLYEQYF. CDR3 coding DNA: TGTGCCAGTAGTATAGCAGCGGGAGGGCCCTTGTACGAGCAGTACTTC.

As for this clonotype: The germline gene is not matched at one end of the junction; a read error may be the cause. The CDR3 spells CATSVTGNTEASF. CDR3 sequence (DNA): TGTGCCACCAGCGTCACAGGGAACACTGAAGCTTCCTTT. V gene TRBV15 combines with J gene TRBJ1-1; possible D gene TRBD1, 6 bases. Germline assignment: CDR1 LNHNV and CDR2 YYDKDF (reference sequence). This CDR3 is built from 13 residues.

This clonotype was detected a few times. The J gene is TRBJ2-5, the V gene TRBV7-2, with TRBD2 matching 10 bases. Trimming removed 5 bases from V and 3 bases from J; junction bases left unmatched: 9. Germline CDR1 SGHTA, CDR2 FQGNSA. The CDR3 consists of 16 residues. CDR3 in DNA: TGTGCCAGCAGCCGCCGCCGGACTAGCGGAAAAGAGACCCAGTACTTC. Translated: CASSRRRTSGKETQYF.

This clonotype was observed a handful of times. The genes are TRBV19 and TRBJ1-1; D unresolved. V lost 1 base and J lost 1, with 7 bases in between. The CDR3 extends over 14 amino acids. CDR1 LNHDA and CDR2 SQIVND come from the germline V gene (reference sequence). The CDR3 reads CASSIGTSNTEAFF. The CDR3 DNA is TGTGCCAGTAGTATAGGGACTTCGAACACTGAAGCTTTCTTT. Variable domain in full (rest from reference TRBV19 and TRBJ1-1): DGGITQSPKYLFRKEGQNVTLSCEQNLNHDAMYWYRQDPGQGLRLIYYSQIVNDFQKGDIAEGYSVSREKKESFPLTVTSAQKNPTAFYLCASSIGTSNTEAFFGQGTRLTVV.

The CDR3 protein is CASSNRGGHYGYTF. CDR3 nucleotides: TGTGCCAGCAGTAACAGGGGTGGACACTATGGCTACACCTTC. This chain connects TRBV6-5 to TRBJ1-2; 7 nucleotides line up with TRBD1. V was clipped by 5 bases and J by 3 bases; unmatched bases: 6. The germline CDR1 and CDR2 sequences are MNHEY and SVGAGI. The CDR3 sequence is 14 residues long.

In its sample, this clonotype was seen a few times. V usage is TRBV5-1 and J usage is TRBJ1-1; D gene uncertain. V lost 4 bases and J 1 base, leaving 11 bases between the germline ends. The CDR3 spans 14 residues. Germline values: CDR1 SGHRS, CDR2 YFSETQ. CDR3 DNA: TGCGCCAGCAGCAGGCTGGATACGAACACTGAAGCTTTCTTT. Its translation: CASSRLDTNTEAFF.

The chain combines TRBV7-9 with TRBJ1-2; D call uncertain. Deletions cut 1 base from V and 4 bases from J, with 13 bases between. Germline CDR1 SEHNR, CDR2 FQNEAQ (reference sequence). The CDR3 totals 15 residues. The chain's CDR3 is CASSLGPSTRYGYTF. The CDR3 bases are TGTGCCAGCAGCTTAGGCCCCTCGACCCGCTATGGCTACACCTTC.

The V gene is TRBV6-5, the J gene TRBJ1-5, with D unresolved. The CDR3 consists of 16 residues. V lost 0 bases and J 3 bases, leaving 12 bases between the germline ends. Germline lookup yields CDR1 MNHEY and CDR2 SVGAGI. CDR3 DNA sequence: TGTGCCAGCAGTTACTCCCCCGCCAGCTCCAATCAGCCCCAGCATTTT. Translated, it gives CASSYSPASSNQPQHF.

V and J are TRBV5-1 and TRBJ2-5, with D perhaps TRBD2 (6 bases). CDR3 size: 16 residues. Trimming removed 0 bases at V and 0 bases at J, with 12 bases between. Looked up from germline, CDR1 is SGHRS and CDR2 is YFSETQ. The CDR3 coding sequence is TGCGCCAGCAGCTTGGGTAGCGGAGGGTACCAAGAGACCCAGTACTTC. Protein: CASSLGSGGYQETQYF.

The gene calls are TRBV7-2 and TRBJ2-5; 12 bases line up with TRBD2. The CDR3 spans 15 residues. The junction had 6 bases not matched to a gene; V was cut back by 5 bases and J by 5 bases. Per germline, CDR1 SGHTA and CDR2 FQGNSA. The DNA for the CDR3 is TGTGCCAGCAGCGCCCTAGCGGGAGGGCACGAGACCCAGTACTTC. Its protein product is CASSALAGGHETQYF.

The chain combines TRBV5-6 with TRBJ1-2; no reliable D call. The CDR3 contains 14 residues. Germline CDR1 and CDR2: SGHDT and YYEEEE. Trimming removed 4 bases at V and 7 bases at J, with 17 bases between. The CDR3 protein is CASSKRGRISGYTF. Here the CDR3 DNA reads TGTGCCAGCAGCAAACGAGGGCGTATTTCTGGCTACACCTTC. Looking up the rest from reference TRBV5-6 and TRBJ1-2 gives the full variable domain: DAGVTQSPTHLIKTRGQQVTLRCSPKSGHDTVSWYQQALGQGPQFIFQYYEEEERQRGNFPDRFSGHQFPNYSSELNVNALLLGDSALYLCASSKRGRISGYTFGSGTRLTVV.

This clonotype was seen only a few times. The chain combines TRBV19 with TRBJ1-1; 12 bases match TRBD1. Germline loops: CDR1 LNHDA, CDR2 SQIVND (reference sequence). The CDR3 sequence is 17 residues long. Trimming cost V 8 bases and J 1 base; bases outside gene matches: 11. The CDR3 region is CASPPGGQGAWNTEAFF. The CDR3, as DNA: TGTGCCAGTCCACCTGGGGGACAGGGGGCATGGAACACTGAAGCTTTCTTT.